The next 8 T cell receptor beta chains were all read from a single sample in a study of blood T cell repertoires in COVID-19. Assay used: immunoSEQ multiplex PCR; TCRdb lists only in-frame clones, some missing. The sample shows some 280,000 clones, roughly 80% of them seen only once. Sequencing used peripheral blood. Receptors were obtained from a woman between 50 and 59 years old with active or convalescent COVID-19.

The V and J genes are TRBV25-1 and TRBJ1-3, with TRBD1 as a possible D gene (6 bases). The germline V gene encodes CDR1 MGHDK and CDR2 SYGVNS. This CDR3 is built from 13 residues. Trimming cost V 6 bases and J 4 bases, with 10 bases left between them. CDR3: CASRMGAGNTIYF. Here the CDR3 DNA reads TGTGCCAGCAGGATGGGGGCAGGAAACACCATATATTTT.

The rearrangement joins TRBV6-5 to TRBJ1-2; D possibly corresponds to TRBD1 (6 bases). With 0 bases removed from V and 4 bases from J, the gap between germline ends came to 6 bases. The CDR3 is 13 amino acids. Germline V gene data show CDR1 as MNHEY and CDR2 as SVGAGI. CDR3 nucleotide sequence: TGTGCCAGCAGTTACTCGGACAGCTATGGCTACACCTTC. This encodes CASSYSDSYGYTF.

The chain links TRBV18 to TRBJ1-5; 10 bases are shared with TRBD1. The CDR3 extends over 14 amino acids. Germline V gene sequence: CDR1 KGHSH, CDR2 LQKENI. After removal of 6 bases from V and 6 bases from J, the junction contained 5 bases not matched to a gene. DNA of the CDR3: TGTGCCAGCTCGACGACAGGGGGCATTCAGCCCCAGCATTTT. Protein: CASSTTGGIQPQHF.

The genes are TRBV28 and TRBJ1-4; possibly TRBD1 for D (6 bases). CDR1 MDHEN and CDR2 SYDVKM come from the germline V gene. Trimming stripped 4 bases from V and 7 bases from J, with 22 bases between. CDR3 length: 17 residues. The CDR3 coding sequence is TGTGCCAGCAGTTATTCAATACAGGGCTCTGTCGGTGAAAAACTGTTTTTT. Translation gives CASSYSIQGSVGEKLFF.

This rearrangement joins TRBV6-4 to TRBJ1-1; D perhaps matches TRBD1 (6 bases). Trimming shortened V by 6 bases and J by 5 bases, and 13 bases separated the two germline ends. The germline gives CDR1 MRHNA, CDR2 SNTAGT. CDR3 size: 13 residues. CDR3 loop: CASRQGGGTEAFF. The CDR3 DNA sequence: TGTGCCAGCAGACAGGGAGGGGGGACTGAAGCTTTCTTT.

Worth noting for this clone: Other DNA variants within this sample encode the same CDR3. V usage is TRBV15 and J usage is TRBJ2-1, with 7 bases fitting TRBD2. In germline, CDR1 is LNHNV, CDR2 YYDKDF (reference sequence). V lost 0 bases, J lost 2 bases, and 7 bases stayed unmatched. The CDR3 is 17 residues long. CDR3 DNA sequence: TGTGCCACCAGCAGAGATCGAGGAAGCGGGACCTACAATGAGCAGTTCTTC. It codes for CATSRDRGSGTYNEQFF.

The rearrangement joins TRBV6-1 to TRBJ2-1; maybe TRBD2 (6 bases). The CDR3 has 12 residues. Germline loops: CDR1 MNHNS, CDR2 SASEGT. Trimming took off 1 base at V and 16 bases at J, with 14 bases between the two ends. CDR3 protein: CASSEVGGLFFF. CDR3 sequence (DNA): TGTGCCAGCAGTGAAGTAGGCGGACTATTCTTCTTC.

The chain recombines TRBV7-8 with TRBJ2-1; D may be TRBD2 (6 bases). V dropped 5 bases and J dropped 10 bases, with 21 bases sitting between them. The germline V gene has CDR1 SGHVS and CDR2 FQNEAQ. CDR3 size: 15 residues. The DNA for the CDR3 is TGTGCCAGCAGCCCCCGCCCCAACGGACTAAGGGAGCAGTTCTTC. Translated: CASSPRPNGLREQFF.